This TCR beta chain came from a study of cytomegalovirus exposure and HLA in healthy donors. Study findings and constraints: Analysis was performed later, and it showed HLA-associated TCR beta chains to be more clonally expanded than equally common others. In an earlier analysis, most TCR beta V segments were productive about 90% or about 30% of the time.

The PCR ran on 60 Vbeta and 13 Jbeta primers. Repertoires were generated with immunoSEQ multiplex PCR, while TCRdb's copy carries only in-frame clones and drops some. The table has about 95,000 clones, around 82% seen once. Regarding this clone: The antigen is unknown.

The CDR3 length is 16 residues. The V gene lost 0 bases and the J gene lost 1 base, with 10 bases spanning the gap. Germline values: CDR1 PRHDT, CDR2 FYEKMQ (reference sequence). Material: PBMCs. V usage is TRBV13 and J usage is TRBJ1-5, with D tentatively TRBD1 (5 bases). The sequence was collected from a man aged 25-45 years in good health and CMV-seropositive. The CDR3 spells CASSLGGGVSNQPQHF. As DNA, the CDR3 is TGTGCCAGCAGCTTAGGCGGGGGGGTAAGCAATCAGCCCCAGCATTTT.